This is a list of T cell receptor beta chains from one sample in a study of blood T cells in healthy people across ages. TCRdb re-analysed the 5' RACE reads in MiXCR, keeping a single row per CDR3 protein. Of about a million distinct CDR3 sequences listed, 30% to 40% are singletons. The sample consisted of blood. The source of these receptors is a man aged 18 to 30 in good health. The CDR3 runs from the conserved cysteine through the conserved F or W. A D gene is named only where the DNA matches it firmly. Some rows mark clone size as missing; the rest say once, few, many or name a class of expanded clone.

CDR3 DNA: TGCAGTGCTTCTCATCGGCAGGGGCGAGAAAAACTGTTTTTT
CDR3 protein: CSASHRQGREKLFF
V gene: TRBV20-1
J gene: TRBJ1-4
D gene: -
clone size: few

CDR3 DNA: TGTGCCAGCGATACTAGCAGTGAGCAGTTCTTC
CDR3 protein: CASDTSSEQFF
V gene: TRBV12-3/TRBV12-4
J gene: TRBJ2-1
D gene: -
clone size: many

CDR3 DNA: TGTGCCAGCATGGGTGGAGGGGCGGGAGATGGCCAAGAGACCCAGTACTTC
CDR3 protein: CASMGGGAGDGQETQYF
V gene: TRBV28
J gene: TRBJ2-5
D gene: TRBD2
clone size: once

CDR3 DNA: TGCAGTGCTGGGCCTCAGCTGATGAACACTGAAGCTTTCTTT
CDR3 protein: CSAGPQLMNTEAFF
V gene: TRBV20-1
J gene: TRBJ1-1
D gene: -
clone size: -

CDR3 DNA: TGTGCCAGCAGCTTATATCAGGGGGCGCGTGGGACTGAAGCTTTCTTT
CDR3 protein: CASSLYQGARGTEAFF
V gene: TRBV7-6
J gene: TRBJ1-1
D gene: TRBD1
clone size: few

CDR3 DNA: TGCAGTGCTACCGGCATGATGGCTGAAGCTTTCTTT
CDR3 protein: CSATGMMAEAFF
V gene: TRBV20-1
J gene: TRBJ1-1
D gene: -
clone size: few

CDR3 DNA: TGTGCCAGCAGCCAAGGACAGGGGGGGAGCAATCAGACCCAGCATTTT
CDR3 protein: CASSQGQGGSNQTQHF
V gene: TRBV3-1
J gene: TRBJ1-5
D gene: TRBD1
clone size: -

CDR3 DNA: TGTGCCAGCAGTCTCCGACGAGAGGCCGGGGAGCTGTTTTTT
CDR3 protein: CASSLRREAGELFF
V gene: TRBV6-6
J gene: TRBJ2-2
D gene: -
clone size: once

CDR3 DNA: TGTGCCAGCAGTTTAATCCCCGATTCACCCCTCCACTTT
CDR3 protein: CASSLIPDSPLHF
V gene: TRBV12-3/TRBV12-4
J gene: TRBJ1-6
D gene: -
clone size: many

CDR3 DNA: TGTGCCAGCAGCCAAGAGAGGGGACGGGACTTGGGCTACACCTTC
CDR3 protein: CASSQERGRDLGYTF
V gene: TRBV14
J gene: TRBJ1-2
D gene: -
clone size: -

CDR3 DNA: TGTGCCAGCAGAGGGGACAGCAACACCGGGGAGCTGTTTTTT
CDR3 protein: CASRGDSNTGELFF
V gene: TRBV6-5
J gene: TRBJ2-2
D gene: TRBD1
clone size: few

CDR3 DNA: TGTGCTAGTGGTTTGACCTCCGGGACGGACTTTTCTCATCAGCCCCAGCATTTT
CDR3 protein: CASGLTSGTDFSHQPQHF
V gene: TRBV12-5
J gene: TRBJ1-5
D gene: -
clone size: -

CDR3 DNA: TGTGCCAGCAGTCCAGGCGCGTCCTATAATTCACCCCTCCACTTT
CDR3 protein: CASSPGASYNSPLHF
V gene: TRBV6-1
J gene: TRBJ1-6
D gene: -
clone size: -

CDR3 DNA: TGCAGCGTGAAGACACGCACAGATACGCAGTATTTT
CDR3 protein: CSVKTRTDTQYF
V gene: TRBV29-1
J gene: TRBJ2-3
D gene: -
clone size: -

CDR3 DNA: TGCGCCAGCAGCCAAGATCACGGAGACAGGGTAAACTATGGCTACACCTTC
CDR3 protein: CASSQDHGDRVNYGYTF
V gene: TRBV4-3
J gene: TRBJ1-2
D gene: TRBD1
clone size: -

CDR3 DNA: TGTGCCAGCAGCCAAGATGGTACCGAGCAGTACTTC
CDR3 protein: CASSQDGTEQYF
V gene: TRBV3-1
J gene: TRBJ2-7
D gene: -
clone size: few

CDR3 DNA: TGTGCCAGCAGCGCGGGCGGTAGCGGGGGGGCCTACAATGAGCAGTTCTTC
CDR3 protein: CASSAGGSGGAYNEQFF
V gene: TRBV4-2
J gene: TRBJ2-1
D gene: TRBD2
clone size: few

CDR3 DNA: TGTGCCAGCAGCTTAGCCCTAGATAGCACAGATACGCAGTATTTT
CDR3 protein: CASSLALDSTDTQYF
V gene: TRBV7-9
J gene: TRBJ2-3
D gene: -
clone size: many

CDR3 DNA: TGTGCCAGCAGTTTATCTAGCGGAGGAGTCGGGGAGCTGTTTTTT
CDR3 protein: CASSLSSGGVGELFF
V gene: TRBV12-3/TRBV12-4
J gene: TRBJ2-2
D gene: TRBD2
clone size: -

CDR3 DNA: TGTGCCAGCAGTTTAGGTGCGGTCTATAATTCACCCCTCCACTTT
CDR3 protein: CASSLGAVYNSPLHF
V gene: TRBV12-3/TRBV12-4
J gene: TRBJ1-6
D gene: -
clone size: few

CDR3 DNA: TGTGCCAGCAGCGAAAGAGGGACAGCAATGAACACTGAAGCTTTCTTT
CDR3 protein: CASSERGTAMNTEAFF
V gene: TRBV7-2
J gene: TRBJ1-1
D gene: TRBD1
clone size: -

CDR3 DNA: TGCGCCAGCAGCCCCGGCCCAGACTCCAACTATGGCTACACCTTC
CDR3 protein: CASSPGPDSNYGYTF
V gene: TRBV5-1
J gene: TRBJ1-2
D gene: -
clone size: -

CDR3 DNA: TGCAGTGCCCCCCCGGGACAGGGTGACTATGGCTACACCTTC
CDR3 protein: CSAPPGQGDYGYTF
V gene: TRBV20-1
J gene: TRBJ1-2
D gene: TRBD1
clone size: -

CDR3 DNA: TGTGCCAGCCGATCCCAGTCCACCTACCATAACTATGGCTACACCTTC
CDR3 protein: CASRSQSTYHNYGYTF
V gene: TRBV9
J gene: TRBJ1-2
D gene: -
clone size: -

CDR3 DNA: TGTGCCAGCAGTACTAGGACTAGCGGGAAAGAGACCCAGTACTTC
CDR3 protein: CASSTRTSGKETQYF
V gene: TRBV12-3/TRBV12-4
J gene: TRBJ2-5
D gene: TRBD2
clone size: -

CDR3 DNA: TGCAGTGCTAGAGATTCCCAGGGAGGGTCCTACGAGCAGTACTTC
CDR3 protein: CSARDSQGGSYEQYF
V gene: TRBV20-1
J gene: TRBJ2-7
D gene: TRBD2
clone size: -

CDR3 DNA: TGTGCCAGCACCGACAGGGTAAGCTCCTACAATGAGCAGTTCTTC
CDR3 protein: CASTDRVSSYNEQFF
V gene: TRBV7-8
J gene: TRBJ2-1
D gene: TRBD1
clone size: few

CDR3 DNA: TGTGCCAGCAGGGACAGGGGCAATGAAAAACTGTTTTTT
CDR3 protein: CASRDRGNEKLFF
V gene: TRBV12-3/TRBV12-4
J gene: TRBJ1-4
D gene: TRBD1
clone size: -